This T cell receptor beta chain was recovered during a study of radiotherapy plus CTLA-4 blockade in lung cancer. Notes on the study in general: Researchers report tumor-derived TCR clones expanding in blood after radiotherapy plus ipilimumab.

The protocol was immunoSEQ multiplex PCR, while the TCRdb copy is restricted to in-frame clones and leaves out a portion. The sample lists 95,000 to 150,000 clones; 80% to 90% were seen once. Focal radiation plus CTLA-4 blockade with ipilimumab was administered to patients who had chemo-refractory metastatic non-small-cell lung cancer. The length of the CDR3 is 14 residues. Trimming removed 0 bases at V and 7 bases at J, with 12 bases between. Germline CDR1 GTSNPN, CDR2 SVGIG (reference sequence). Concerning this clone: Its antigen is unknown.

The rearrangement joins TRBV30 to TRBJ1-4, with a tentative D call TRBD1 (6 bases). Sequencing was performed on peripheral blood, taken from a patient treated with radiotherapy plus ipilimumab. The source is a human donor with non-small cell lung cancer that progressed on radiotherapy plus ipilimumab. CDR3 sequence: CAWSVQGGGEKLFF. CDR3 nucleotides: TGTGCCTGGAGTGTACAGGGAGGTGGTGAAAAACTGTTTTTT.